The 5 T cell receptor beta chains reported below all come from one sample, sequenced in a study of cytomegalovirus exposure and HLA in healthy donors. PCR employed 60 Vbeta and 13 Jbeta primers. Here immunoSEQ multiplex PCR was the method, and the copy in TCRdb shows in-frame clones only, minus some. The table has about 55,000 clones, about three quarters seen once; the top ten hold around 2.6%. The sample consisted of PBMCs. The receptors were gathered from a female donor in good health and CMV-seronegative.

This clone has a handful of counts. V and J are TRBV28 and TRBJ1-2, with TRBD1 matching 8 bases. This CDR3 comprises 18 residues. V was clipped by 5 bases and J by 5 bases; unmatched bases: 19. CDR1 is MDHEN and CDR2 is SYDVKM in the germline V gene. The CDR3 DNA reads as TGTGCCAGCAGTCTCACCGGGACAGGCTTCTTTGGGGGATATGGCTACACCTTC. Its protein is CASSLTGTGFFGGYGYTF.

This clone was seen more than once but under ten times. This chain links TRBV19 with TRBJ1-1, with 8 nucleotides matching TRBD1. Germline values: CDR1 LNHDA, CDR2 SQIVND (reference sequence). CDR3 size: 15 residues. Trimming cost V 4 bases and J 4 bases; bases outside gene matches: 8. The CDR3 region is CASSRAGTGPTEAFF. The CDR3 DNA reads TGTGCCAGTAGTAGAGCCGGGACAGGACCCACTGAAGCTTTCTTT.

V gene TRBV7-6 combines with J gene TRBJ2-7; D may be TRBD1 (6 bases). Trimming removed 5 bases at V and 1 base at J, with 9 bases between. The CDR3 has 13 residues. Germline V gives CDR1 SGHVS, CDR2 FNYEAQ. CDR3 amino acids: CASSHTGSYEQYF. The CDR3 DNA reads as TGTGCCAGCAGCCACACAGGGTCCTACGAGCAGTACTTC.

Only one count was recorded for this clone. The CDR3 reads CASSPRQDGGTEAFF. The CDR3, as DNA: TGTGCCAGCAGCCCAAGACAGGACGGGGGGACTGAAGCTTTCTTT. V usage is TRBV7-2 and J usage is TRBJ1-1; D is possibly TRBD1 (6 bases). CDR1 and CDR2 from the germline V gene are SGHTA and FQGNSA. This CDR3 is built from 15 residues. V was pared by 5 bases and J by 5 bases, with 18 bases between.

The chain joins TRBV9 to TRBJ2-1; D is perhaps TRBD2 (5 bases). Germline V gene lookup returns CDR1 SGDLS and CDR2 YYNGEE. This CDR3 is 14 amino acids long. V lost 1 base and J lost 8, with 13 bases in between. The chain's CDR3 is CASSVRGSEDEQFF. In DNA, the CDR3 is TGTGCCAGCAGCGTACGGGGTAGTGAGGATGAGCAGTTCTTC.